In its sample, the clone carrying this T cell receptor (beta chain) was seen a few times. The antigen remains unidentified. The sample belongs to a study of siplizumab effects on memory and regulatory T cells. Study outcomes and limitations: Siplizumab cultures yielded proliferating Tregs whose suppressive function was not confirmed. Memory T cells appeared less diverse than naive cells, which seemed to contribute substantially to alloresponse. Relative to controls at more than 25%, mappable alloreactive CD4+ clones exhibited a mean Treg-derived proportion of around 69% with siplizumab. Some alloreactive sequences were traceable to unstimulated CD4+ memory cells, and siplizumab significantly reduced them.

CDR3 size: 14 residues. Germline CDR1 SGHDT, CDR2 YYEEEE. The V gene end was trimmed by 3 bases and the J gene end by 4 bases; junction bases not matched to a gene: 5. TCRdb keeps only in-frame clones here, not all; method: immunoSEQ multiplex PCR. The data contain tens of thousands of clones, 88% of them singletons. This chain joins TRBV5-6 and TRBJ2-7; TRBD1 agrees at 9 bases. The sequenced material came from Tregs sorted from blood. The sequence came from a human donor in good health. The CDR3 sequence: CASSSAGTGYEQYF. In DNA, the CDR3 is TGTGCCAGCAGCTCGGCCGGGACAGGGTACGAGCAGTACTTC.